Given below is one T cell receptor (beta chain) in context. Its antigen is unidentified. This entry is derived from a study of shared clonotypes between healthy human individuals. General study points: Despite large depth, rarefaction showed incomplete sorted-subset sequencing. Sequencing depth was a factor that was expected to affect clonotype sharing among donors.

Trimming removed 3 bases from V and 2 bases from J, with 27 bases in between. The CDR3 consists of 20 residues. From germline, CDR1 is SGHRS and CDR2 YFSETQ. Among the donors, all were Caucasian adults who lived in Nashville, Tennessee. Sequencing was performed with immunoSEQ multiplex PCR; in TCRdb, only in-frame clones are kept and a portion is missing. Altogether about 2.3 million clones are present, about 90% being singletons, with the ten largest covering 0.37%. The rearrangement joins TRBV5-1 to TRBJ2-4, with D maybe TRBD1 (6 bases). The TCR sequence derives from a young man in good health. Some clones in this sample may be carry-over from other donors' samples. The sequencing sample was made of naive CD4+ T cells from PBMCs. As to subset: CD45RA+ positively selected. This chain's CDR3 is CASSSSGVRLNTQSKNIQYF. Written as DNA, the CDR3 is TGCGCCAGCAGCTCCTCAGGGGTCCGGTTGAATACCCAATCCAAAAACATTCAGTACTTC. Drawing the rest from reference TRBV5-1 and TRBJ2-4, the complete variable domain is KAGVTQTPRYLIKTRGQQVTLSCSPISGHRSVSWYQQTPGQGLQFLFEYFSETQRNKGNFPGRFSGRQFSNSRSEMNVSTLELGDSALYLCASSSSGVRLNTQSKNIQYFGAGTRLSVL.